This T cell receptor beta chain originates from a study of blood T cells in healthy people across ages. This clonotype was picked up many times. Through a sample-barcoded 5' primer and a J-beta primer mix, a second PCR was run for roughly 7 to 12 cycles. TCRdb re-analysed the 5' RACE reads in MiXCR, keeping a single row per CDR3 protein. The sample shows hundreds of thousands of distinct CDR3 sequences, about 51% of them seen only once. Sequencing input: blood. The receptor was isolated from a woman older than 75 in good health.

The CDR3 DNA follows: TGTGCCAGCAGTTTTTACGGACTGGGACTGAACACCGGGGAGCTGTTTTTT. Translating gives CASSFYGLGLNTGELFF. The V call is TRBV28, the J call TRBJ2-2; D may be TRBD2 (6 bases). CDR3 size: 17 residues. The V and J ends lost 3 bases and 1 base respectively, with 15 bases between them. Germline V CDR1 and CDR2: MDHEN, SYDVKM.